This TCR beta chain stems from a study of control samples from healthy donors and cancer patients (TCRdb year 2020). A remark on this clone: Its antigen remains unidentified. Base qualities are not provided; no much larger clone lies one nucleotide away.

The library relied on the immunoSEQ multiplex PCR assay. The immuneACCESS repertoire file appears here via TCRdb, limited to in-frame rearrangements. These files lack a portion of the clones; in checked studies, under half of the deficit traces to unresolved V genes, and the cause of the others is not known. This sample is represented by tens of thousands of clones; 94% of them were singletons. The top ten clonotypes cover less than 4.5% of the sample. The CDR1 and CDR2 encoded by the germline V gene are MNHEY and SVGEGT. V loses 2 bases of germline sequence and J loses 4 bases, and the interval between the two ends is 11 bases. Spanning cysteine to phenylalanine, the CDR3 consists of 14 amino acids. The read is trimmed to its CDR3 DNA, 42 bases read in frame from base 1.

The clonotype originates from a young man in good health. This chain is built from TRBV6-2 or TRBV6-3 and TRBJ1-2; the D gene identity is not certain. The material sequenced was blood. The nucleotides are TGTGCCAGCAGTTACGGTGGGCAGCCCTATGGCTACACCTTC. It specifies CASSYGGQPYGYTF.